This TCR beta chain emerged from a study of identical twins. Points from the study as a whole: The study found weaker excess twin sharing in beta out-of-frame sequences. Its conclusions, products of cross-sectional statistical analysis, did not come from following the same donors.

This clonotype was found a few times. The antigen remains undetermined. TCRdb used MiXCR to reprocess the 5' RACE reads, holding one entry per CDR3 protein. In the table there are about 900,000 distinct CDR3 sequences, around 12% of which are singletons. Separately, the same data were catalogued under a study of yellow fever vaccine responses in identical twins.

The source is a woman between 18 and 30 years old in good health. The sequenced sample was PBMCs.

CDR3 in DNA: TGTGCCGGGAAGTTACTAGCGGGAGGCCAATACGAGCAGTACTTC. Protein: CAGKLLAGGQYEQYF. This rearrangement joins TRBV2 to TRBJ2-7; 12 bases agree with TRBD2. The germline V gene has CDR1 SNHLY and CDR2 FYNNEI. The length of the CDR3 is 15 residues. Unmatched junction bases numbered 12, after V lost 11 bases and J lost 4 bases.